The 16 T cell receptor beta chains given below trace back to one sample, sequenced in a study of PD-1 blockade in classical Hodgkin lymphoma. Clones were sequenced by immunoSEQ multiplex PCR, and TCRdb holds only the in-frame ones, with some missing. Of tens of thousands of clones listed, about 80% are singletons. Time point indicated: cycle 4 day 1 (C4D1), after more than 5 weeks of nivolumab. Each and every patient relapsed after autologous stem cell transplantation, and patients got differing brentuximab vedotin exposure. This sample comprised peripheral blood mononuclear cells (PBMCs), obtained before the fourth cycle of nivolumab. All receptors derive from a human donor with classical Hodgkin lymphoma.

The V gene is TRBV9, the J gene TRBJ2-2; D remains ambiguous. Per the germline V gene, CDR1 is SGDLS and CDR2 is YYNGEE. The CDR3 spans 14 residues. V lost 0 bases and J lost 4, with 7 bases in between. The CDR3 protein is CASSVALGTGELFF. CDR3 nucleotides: TGTGCCAGCAGCGTAGCACTGGGCACCGGGGAGCTGTTTTTT.

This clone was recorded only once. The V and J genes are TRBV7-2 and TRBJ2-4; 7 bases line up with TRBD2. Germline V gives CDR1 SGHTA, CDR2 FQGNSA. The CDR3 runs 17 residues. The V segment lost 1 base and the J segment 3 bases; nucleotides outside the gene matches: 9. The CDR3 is CASSLVLTGGVKNIQYF. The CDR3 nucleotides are TGTGCCAGCAGCTTAGTGCTGACGGGAGGTGTCAAAAACATTCAGTACTTC. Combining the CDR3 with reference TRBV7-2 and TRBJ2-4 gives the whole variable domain GAGVSQSPSNKVTEKGKDVELRCDPISGHTALYWYRQSLGQGLEFLIYFQGNSAPDKSGLPSDRFSAERTGGSVSTLTIQRTQQEDSAVYLCASSLVLTGGVKNIQYFGAGTRLSVL.

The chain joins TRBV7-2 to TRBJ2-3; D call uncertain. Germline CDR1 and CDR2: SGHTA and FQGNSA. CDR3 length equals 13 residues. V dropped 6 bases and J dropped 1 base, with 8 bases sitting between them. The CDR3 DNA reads TGTGCCAGCAGGACAACGGGCACAGATACGCAGTATTTT. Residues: CASRTTGTDTQYF.

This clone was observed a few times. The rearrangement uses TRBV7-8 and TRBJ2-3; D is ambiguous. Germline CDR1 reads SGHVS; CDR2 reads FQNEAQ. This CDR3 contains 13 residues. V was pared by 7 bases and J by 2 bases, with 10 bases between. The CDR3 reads CASTTLDTDTQYF. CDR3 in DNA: TGTGCCAGCACTACTTTAGACACAGATACGCAGTATTTT. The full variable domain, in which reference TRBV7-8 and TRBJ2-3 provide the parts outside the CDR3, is GAGVSQSPRYKVAKRGQDVALRCDPISGHVSLFWYQQALGQGPEFLTYFQNEAQLDKSGLPSDRFFAERPEGSVSTLKIQRTQQEDSAVYLCASTTLDTDTQYFGPGTRLTVL.

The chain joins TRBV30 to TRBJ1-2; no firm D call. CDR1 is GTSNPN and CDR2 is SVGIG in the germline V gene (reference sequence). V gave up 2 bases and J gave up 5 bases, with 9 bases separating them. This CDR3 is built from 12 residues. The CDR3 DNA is TGTGCCTGGAGTCCCGAGGGATATGGCTACACCTTC. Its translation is CAWSPEGYGYTF.

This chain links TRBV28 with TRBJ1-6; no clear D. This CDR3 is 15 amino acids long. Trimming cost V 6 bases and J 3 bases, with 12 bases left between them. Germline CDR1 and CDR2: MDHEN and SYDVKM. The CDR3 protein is CASRTGDNYNSPLHF. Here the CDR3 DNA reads TGTGCCAGCAGAACTGGGGATAACTATAATTCACCCCTCCACTTT.

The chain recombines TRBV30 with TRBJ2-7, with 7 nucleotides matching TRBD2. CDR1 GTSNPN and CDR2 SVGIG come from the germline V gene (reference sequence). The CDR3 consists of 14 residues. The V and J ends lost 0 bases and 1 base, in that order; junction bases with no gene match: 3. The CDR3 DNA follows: TGTGCCTGGAGTGTGAGGCGGGAGTCCTACGAGCAGTACTTC. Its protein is CAWSVRRESYEQYF.

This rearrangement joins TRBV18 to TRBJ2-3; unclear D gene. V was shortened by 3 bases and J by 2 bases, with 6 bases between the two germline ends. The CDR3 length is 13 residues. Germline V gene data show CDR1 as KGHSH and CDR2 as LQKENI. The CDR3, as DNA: TGTGCCAGCTCACCTAGTACCACAGATACGCAGTATTTT. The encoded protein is CASSPSTTDTQYF.

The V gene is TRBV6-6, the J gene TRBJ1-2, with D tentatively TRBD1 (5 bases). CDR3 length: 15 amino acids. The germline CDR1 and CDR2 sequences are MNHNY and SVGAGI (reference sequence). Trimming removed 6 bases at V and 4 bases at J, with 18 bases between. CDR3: CASRPGGDGVYGYTF. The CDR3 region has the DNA TGTGCCAGCAGGCCCGGGGGAGACGGGGTCTATGGCTACACCTTC.

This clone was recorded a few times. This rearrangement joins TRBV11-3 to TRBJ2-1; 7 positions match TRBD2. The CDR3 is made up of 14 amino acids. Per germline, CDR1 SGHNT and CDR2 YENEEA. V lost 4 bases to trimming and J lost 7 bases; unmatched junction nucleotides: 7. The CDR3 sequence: CASSSTSPRNEQFF. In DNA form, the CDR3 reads TGTGCCAGCAGCTCGACTAGCCCCAGGAATGAGCAGTTCTTC.

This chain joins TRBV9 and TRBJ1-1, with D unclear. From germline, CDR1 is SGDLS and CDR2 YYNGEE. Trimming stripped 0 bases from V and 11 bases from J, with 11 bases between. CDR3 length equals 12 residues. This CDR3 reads CASSVAGEGAFF. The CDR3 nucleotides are TGTGCCAGCAGCGTAGCTGGGGAGGGCGCTTTCTTT.

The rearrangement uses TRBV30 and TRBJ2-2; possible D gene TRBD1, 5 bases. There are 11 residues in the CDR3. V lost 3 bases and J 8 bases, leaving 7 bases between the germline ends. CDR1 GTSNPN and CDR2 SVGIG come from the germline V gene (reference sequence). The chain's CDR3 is CAWRRQGELFF. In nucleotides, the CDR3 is TGTGCCTGGAGGAGACAGGGGGAGCTGTTTTTT.

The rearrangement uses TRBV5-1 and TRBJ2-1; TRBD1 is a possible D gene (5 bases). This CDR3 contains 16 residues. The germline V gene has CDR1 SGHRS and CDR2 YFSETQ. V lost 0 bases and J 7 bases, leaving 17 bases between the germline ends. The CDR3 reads CASSLGSGRVGNEQFF. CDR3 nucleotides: TGCGCCAGCAGCTTGGGGTCCGGCAGGGTGGGAAATGAGCAGTTCTTC.

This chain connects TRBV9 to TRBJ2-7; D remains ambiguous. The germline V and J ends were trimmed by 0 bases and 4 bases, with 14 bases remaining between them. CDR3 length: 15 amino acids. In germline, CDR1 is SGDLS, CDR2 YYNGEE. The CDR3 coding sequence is TGTGCCAGCAGCGTAGGAACCGATTCTGGTTACGAGCAGTACTTC. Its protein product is CASSVGTDSGYEQYF.

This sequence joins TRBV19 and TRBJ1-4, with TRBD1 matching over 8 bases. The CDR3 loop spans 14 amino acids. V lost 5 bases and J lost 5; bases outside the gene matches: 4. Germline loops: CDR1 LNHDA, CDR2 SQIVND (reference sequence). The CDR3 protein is CASSFRQGNEKLFF. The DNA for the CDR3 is TGTGCCAGTAGTTTCCGACAGGGGAATGAAAAACTGTTTTTT. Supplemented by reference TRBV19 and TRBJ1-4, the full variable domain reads DGGITQSPKYLFRKEGQNVTLSCEQNLNHDAMYWYRQDPGQGLRLIYYSQIVNDFQKGDIAEGYSVSREKKESFPLTVTSAQKNPTAFYLCASSFRQGNEKLFFGSGTQLSVL.

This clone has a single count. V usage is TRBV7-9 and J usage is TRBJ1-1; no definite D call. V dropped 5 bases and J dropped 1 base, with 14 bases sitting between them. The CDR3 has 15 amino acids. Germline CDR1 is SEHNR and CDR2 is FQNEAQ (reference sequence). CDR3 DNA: TGTGCCAGCAGCCCCATCGGCGCATGGAACACTGAAGCTTTCTTT. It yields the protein CASSPIGAWNTEAFF. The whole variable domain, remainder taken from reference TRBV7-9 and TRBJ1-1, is DTGVSQNPRHKITKRGQNVTFRCDPISEHNRLYWYRQTLGQGPEFLTYFQNEAQLEKSRLLSDRFSAERPKGSFSTLEIQRTEQGDSAMYLCASSPIGAWNTEAFFGQGTRLTVV.